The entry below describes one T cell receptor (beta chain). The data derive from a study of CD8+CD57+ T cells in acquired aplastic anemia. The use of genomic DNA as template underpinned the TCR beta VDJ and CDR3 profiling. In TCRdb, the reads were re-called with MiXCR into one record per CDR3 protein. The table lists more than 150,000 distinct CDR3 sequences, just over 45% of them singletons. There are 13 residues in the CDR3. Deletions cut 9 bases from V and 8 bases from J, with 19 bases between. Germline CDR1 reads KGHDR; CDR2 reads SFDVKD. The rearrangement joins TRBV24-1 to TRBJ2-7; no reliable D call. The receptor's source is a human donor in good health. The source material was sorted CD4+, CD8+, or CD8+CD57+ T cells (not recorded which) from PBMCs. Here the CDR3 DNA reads TGTGCCACCGCCCTAGGATCTCTGGATAAGCAGTACTTC. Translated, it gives CATALGSLDKQYF.